This T cell receptor (beta chain) originates from a study of blood T cell repertoires in COVID-19. The CDR3 has 16 amino acids. V gave up 4 bases and J gave up 3 bases; unmatched junction bases: 11. Germline loops: CDR1 LNHDA, CDR2 SQIVND (reference sequence). Profiling relied on immunoSEQ multiplex PCR, and the TCRdb table lists in-frame clones only, not all of them. The sample yields a few hundred thousand clones, about nine tenths seen once. This rearrangement joins TRBV19 to TRBJ1-2, with TRBD1 matching 7 bases. The sequence was obtained from a man aged 40-55 years who had recovered from COVID-19. Sequencing was done on a sample of peripheral blood. CDR3 region: CASSTARDREDYGYTF. CDR3 DNA: TGTGCCAGTAGTACGGCCCGGGACAGAGAAGACTATGGCTACACCTTC.